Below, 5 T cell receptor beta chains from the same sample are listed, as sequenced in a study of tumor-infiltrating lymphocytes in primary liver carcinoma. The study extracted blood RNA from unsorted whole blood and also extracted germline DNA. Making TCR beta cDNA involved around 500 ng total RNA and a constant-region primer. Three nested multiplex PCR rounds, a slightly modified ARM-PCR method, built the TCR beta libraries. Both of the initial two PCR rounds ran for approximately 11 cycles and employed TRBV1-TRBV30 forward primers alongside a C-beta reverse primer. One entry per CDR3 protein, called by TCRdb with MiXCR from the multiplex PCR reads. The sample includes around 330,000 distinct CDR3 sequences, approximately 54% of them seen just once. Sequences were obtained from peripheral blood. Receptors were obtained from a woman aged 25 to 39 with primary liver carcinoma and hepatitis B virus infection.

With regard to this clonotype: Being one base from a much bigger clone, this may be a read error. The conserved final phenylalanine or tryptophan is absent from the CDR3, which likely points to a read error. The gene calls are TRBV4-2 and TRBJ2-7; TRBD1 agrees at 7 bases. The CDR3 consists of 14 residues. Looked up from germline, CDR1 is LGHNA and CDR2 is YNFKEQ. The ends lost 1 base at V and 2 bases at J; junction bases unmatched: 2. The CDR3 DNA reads TGTGCCAGCAGCCAAGGACAGGGCACCTACGAGCAGTACCTC. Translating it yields CASSQGQGTYEQYL.

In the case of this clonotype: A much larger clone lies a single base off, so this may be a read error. CDR3 protein: CVSRPRGGF. DNA for the CDR3: TGTGTCAGCAGGCCGCGGGGGGGCTTC. This chain joins TRBV12-3 or TRBV12-4 and TRBJ2-5; TRBD2 matches at 9 bases. CDR3 length equals 9 residues.

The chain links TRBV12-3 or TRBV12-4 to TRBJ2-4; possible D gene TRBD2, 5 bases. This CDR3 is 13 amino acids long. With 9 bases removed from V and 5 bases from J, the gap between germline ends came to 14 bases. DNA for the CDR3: TGTGCCAGTTTGCAGGAGGCCGAAAACATTCAGTACTTC. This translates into CASLQEAENIQYF.

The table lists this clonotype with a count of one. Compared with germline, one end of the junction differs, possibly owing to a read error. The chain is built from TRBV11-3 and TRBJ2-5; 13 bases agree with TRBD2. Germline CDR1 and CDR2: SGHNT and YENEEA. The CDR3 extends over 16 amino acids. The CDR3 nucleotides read TGTGCCAACAGCTCCGGGACTAGCGGGATGGCGGAGACCCAGTACTTC. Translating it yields CANSSGTSGMAETQYF.

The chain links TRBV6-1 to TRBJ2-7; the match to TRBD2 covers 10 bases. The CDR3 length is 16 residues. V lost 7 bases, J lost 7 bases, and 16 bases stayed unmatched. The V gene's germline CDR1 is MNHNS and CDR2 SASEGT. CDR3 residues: CASNGPLAGVTTEQYF. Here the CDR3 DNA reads TGTGCCAGCAATGGACCCCTAGCGGGAGTCACGACTGAGCAGTACTTC.